Each of the 13 T cell receptor beta chains below was sequenced from the same sample in a study of beta chain features in type 1 diabetes. Every isolated RNA sample was fully reverse transcribed, so sequencing captured expressed TCRB transcripts. Profiling relied on immunoSEQ multiplex PCR, and the TCRdb table lists in-frame clones only, not all of them. The data show under 300,000 clones, with about 30% seen just once and approximately 4% held by the top ten. Input material: central memory CD4+ T cells from blood. These receptor sequences come from a man aged 25-45 years in good health.

The V gene is TRBV28, the J gene TRBJ2-5; 9 bases are shared with TRBD1. The CDR3 has 21 residues. The germline gives CDR1 MDHEN, CDR2 SYDVKM. V was clipped by 4 bases and J by 0 bases; unmatched bases: 21. This CDR3 reads CASSSTWGQGWADSYQETQYF. In nucleotides, the CDR3 is TGTGCCAGCAGTTCCACGTGGGGACAGGGTTGGGCCGACTCGTACCAAGAGACCCAGTACTTC.

This clone has only one observation. The rearrangement links TRBV7-9 to TRBJ2-7, with 7 bases aligning to TRBD1. The CDR3 runs to 14 residues. V gave up 3 bases and J gave up 0 bases; unmatched junction bases: 2. CDR1 is SEHNR, CDR2 FQNEAQ, per germline (reference sequence). In nucleotides, the CDR3 is TGTGCCAGCAGCTTGTGGGACAGCTCCTACGAGCAGTACTTC. Translating gives CASSLWDSSYEQYF.

This clone was detected a few times. This sequence joins TRBV18 and TRBJ1-1; D is perhaps TRBD1 (5 bases). The CDR3 sequence is 16 residues long. V gave up 1 base and J gave up 3 bases, with 15 bases separating them. Germline CDR1 KGHSH, CDR2 LQKENI. DNA for the CDR3: TGTGCCAGCTCACCACATGTGGACACATCTTACACTGAAGCTTTCTTT. This gives the protein CASSPHVDTSYTEAFF.

This clone has a count of ten or more. This chain connects TRBV6-6 to TRBJ2-3; 9 nucleotides agree with TRBD2. There are 16 residues in the CDR3. Germline loops: CDR1 MNHNY, CDR2 SVGAGI (reference sequence). With 5 bases clipped from V and 3 bases from J, the junction kept 9 bases outside the gene matches. The CDR3 region is CASSPALSGRTDTQYF. The CDR3 DNA is TGTGCCAGCAGTCCTGCTTTAAGCGGGAGGACAGATACGCAGTATTTT.

The rearrangement joins TRBV18 to TRBJ1-6, with D possibly matching TRBD1 (5 bases). V shed 2 bases and J shed 10 bases, with 15 bases lying between them. The CDR3 is 15 amino acids. Germline CDR1 reads KGHSH; CDR2 reads LQKENI. CDR3 coding DNA: TGTGCCAGCTCACCAAGTAAAGGGGATGGATCACCCCTCCACTTT. Its translation: CASSPSKGDGSPLHF.

The rearrangement joins TRBV5-4 to TRBJ2-5; a possible D gene is TRBD1 (6 bases). The CDR3 sequence is 14 residues long. Germline V CDR1 and CDR2: SGHNT, YYREEE (reference sequence). V lost 4 bases to trimming and J lost 2 bases, with 12 bases between them. The CDR3 nucleotides are TGTGCCAGCAGCATAGGACAGCTTCAAGAGACCCAGTACTTC. It specifies CASSIGQLQETQYF.

This clone was seen ten or more times. The V call is TRBV29-1, the J call TRBJ2-1; D call uncertain. The germline V gene encodes CDR1 SQVTM and CDR2 ANQGSEA. This CDR3 contains 11 residues. V lost 2 bases and J 9 bases, leaving 8 bases between the germline ends. The CDR3 region has the DNA TGCAGCGTTGAACTCGCGGCTGAGCAGTTCTTC. It encodes CSVELAAEQFF.

This chain connects TRBV28 to TRBJ2-7, with 7 bases aligning to TRBD1. CDR1 is MDHEN, CDR2 SYDVKM, per germline. J lost 3 bases, V lost 7 bases, and 9 bases had no gene match. The CDR3 has 14 residues. The CDR3 nucleotides are TGTGCCAGCATCCACGGGACAGTAGGCTACGAGCAGTACTTC. Its translation is CASIHGTVGYEQYF.

This clone appeared a few times. The V call is TRBV7-2, the J call TRBJ2-3; a possible D gene is TRBD1 (6 bases). The CDR3 contains 19 residues. Germline values: CDR1 SGHTA, CDR2 FQGNSA. The germline V and J ends were trimmed by 3 bases and 0 bases, with 22 bases remaining between them. The CDR3 coding sequence is TGTGCCAGCAGCTTGACCCCATCCAGGGGCCAGTATAGCACAGATACGCAGTATTTT. Its protein product is CASSLTPSRGQYSTDTQYF.

The CDR3 reads CASTRPGLGRHEQFF. The CDR3 bases are TGTGCCAGTACTAGACCGGGACTAGGAAGACATGAGCAGTTCTTC. This sequence joins TRBV19 and TRBJ2-1; 8 bases are shared with TRBD2. V trimming: 7 bases; J trimming: 8 bases; junction bases outside the gene matches: 13. CDR1 and CDR2 from the germline V gene are LNHDA and SQIVND (reference sequence). The CDR3 runs to 15 residues.

This chain connects TRBV28 to TRBJ2-7; 12 nucleotides line up with TRBD1. The germline CDR1 and CDR2 sequences are MDHEN and SYDVKM. Trimming took 5 bases from V and 5 from J; bases not matched to a gene: 7. The CDR3 has 15 residues. The CDR3 reads CASSHTGQGAHEQYF. CDR3 in DNA: TGTGCCAGCAGTCATACGGGACAGGGGGCCCACGAGCAGTACTTC.

V and J are TRBV6-6 and TRBJ2-3, with 13 positions matching TRBD2. The V gene's germline CDR1 is MNHNY and CDR2 SVGAGI (reference sequence). J was trimmed by 6 bases and V by 5 bases; bases with no gene match: 5. This CDR3 contains 15 residues. CDR3 nucleotide sequence: TGTGCCAGCAGTATAACTAGCGGGGGGGCGGATACGCAGTATTTT. It encodes CASSITSGGADTQYF.

V is TRBV7-9 and J is TRBJ2-7; D unclear. V was trimmed by 3 bases and J by 5 bases, leaving 14 bases between them. The CDR3 loop spans 14 amino acids. Germline V gene lookup returns CDR1 SEHNR and CDR2 FQNEAQ (reference sequence). CDR3 sequence reads: CASSFGRPYDEQYF. CDR3 coding DNA: TGTGCCAGCAGCTTTGGGCGGCCCTACGACGAGCAGTACTTC.